The 15 T cell receptor beta chains below come from one sample, sequenced in a study of shared clonotypes between healthy human individuals. The repertoire was sequenced with immunoSEQ multiplex PCR; TCRdb's copy has only in-frame clones and lacks some. The top ten hold roughly 13% of the sample, which has about half a million clones, about 84% seen once. Sequenced material: PBMCs. The receptors were sampled from a woman aged 35 to 49 in good health. Some clones in this sample may be carry-over from other donors' samples.

As for this clone: The likely explanation is a read error, given a far larger clone one base away. The J gene is TRBJ2-7, the V gene TRBV11-3; D is perhaps TRBD1 (6 bases). Germline values: CDR1 SGHNT, CDR2 YENEEA. The CDR3 is 13 residues long. Trimming shortened V by 2 bases and J by 6 bases, and 11 bases separated the two germline ends. CDR3 loop: CASSLTGTCEQYF. The CDR3 DNA reads as TGTGCCAGCAGCTTAACAGGGACCTGCGAGCAGTACTTC. Supplemented by reference TRBV11-3 and TRBJ2-7, the full variable domain reads EAGVVQSPRYKIIEKKQPVAFWCNPISGHNTLYWYLQNLGQGPELLIRYENEEAVDDSQLPKDRFSAERLKGVDSTLKIQPAELGDSAVYLCASSLTGTCEQYFGPGTRLTVT.

The chain carries TRBV9 and TRBJ2-6; a possible D gene is TRBD1 (5 bases). The V and J ends lost 0 bases and 0 bases respectively, with 13 bases between them. Germline V lookup: CDR1 SGDLS, CDR2 YYNGEE. CDR3 length: 18 amino acids. CDR3: CASSVDPGSSSGANVLTF. CDR3 DNA sequence: TGTGCCAGCAGCGTAGATCCAGGGTCTTCCTCTGGGGCCAACGTCCTGACTTTC.

Worth noting for this clone: A far larger clone is just one base off, so this is likely a read error. Distinct nucleotide sequences in the sample also encode this CDR3. The chain uses TRBV6-4 and TRBJ2-3; 11 nucleotides line up with TRBD2. Trimming at V came to 8 bases and at J to 3 bases, leaving 4 bases not matched to a gene. This CDR3 has 14 residues. CDR1 and CDR2 (germline): MRHNA, SNTAGT. The CDR3 region is CASSLAGETDTQYF. The CDR3, as DNA: TGTGCCAGCTCACTAGCGGGAGAAACAGATACGCAGTATTTT.

The rearrangement uses TRBV7-2 and TRBJ2-2; D is ambiguous. This CDR3 has 14 residues. Trimming took 10 bases from V and 0 from J, leaving 12 bases between them. Germline CDR1 and CDR2: SGHTA and FQGNSA. CDR3 in DNA: TGTGCCACCCCCGGACGAACGAACACCGGGGAGCTGTTTTTT. This sequence encodes CATPGRTNTGELFF. Using reference TRBV7-2 and TRBJ2-2 for the parts outside the CDR3, the full variable domain is GAGVSQSPSNKVTEKGKDVELRCDPISGHTALYWYRQSLGQGLEFLIYFQGNSAPDKSGLPSDRFSAERTGGSVSTLTIQRTQQEDSAVYLCATPGRTNTGELFFGEGSRLTVL.

The V and J genes are TRBV10-2 and TRBJ2-7; D is unresolved. The CDR3 is made up of 11 amino acids. With 3 bases removed from V and 3 bases from J, the gap between germline ends came to 3 bases. Per the germline V gene, CDR1 is WSHSY and CDR2 is SAAADI. CDR3 nucleotides: TGCGCCAGCAGTGACAGCTACGAGCAGTACTTC. As protein: CASSDSYEQYF.

The genes are TRBV7-8 and TRBJ2-1, with 7 bases fitting TRBD2. The CDR3 consists of 15 residues. Germline V gene sequence: CDR1 SGHVS, CDR2 FQNEAQ. J gave up 6 bases and V 5 bases, and 10 bases lay outside the gene matches. The CDR3 DNA reads as TGTGCCAGCAGCCCGGCGGGAGTTAGGCGCAATGAGCAGTTCTTC. Translating it yields CASSPAGVRRNEQFF.

The chain combines TRBV11-3 with TRBJ2-7; 9 bases agree with TRBD2. Germline trimming cut 1 base from V and 7 bases from J; bases unmatched to any gene: 5. Germline lookup yields CDR1 SGHNT and CDR2 YENEEA. The CDR3 consists of 14 residues. CDR3 DNA: TGTGCCAGCAGCTTAGGTAGCGGGAGTGAAGAGCAGTACTTC. Translation gives CASSLGSGSEEQYF.

This clone was seen many times. The sample has other DNA sequences that encode this CDR3 too. The chain recombines TRBV6-5 with TRBJ2-5; 13 bases fit TRBD2. CDR1 is MNHEY, CDR2 SVGAGI, per germline. V shed 6 bases, J shed 4 bases, and the junction held 2 bases outside the gene matches. The CDR3 sequence is 14 residues long. In DNA form, the CDR3 reads TGTGCCAGCAGCCGACTAGCGGGAGGAGAGACCCAGTACTTC. Residues: CASSRLAGGETQYF.

The V call is TRBV30, the J call TRBJ2-3, with D maybe TRBD1 (5 bases). Germline V gene data show CDR1 as GTSNPN and CDR2 as SVGIG (reference sequence). CDR3 length: 16 residues. The ends were cut back, 1 base at V and 0 bases at J, with 14 bases in the middle. CDR3 region: CAWSARQLLSTDTQYF. CDR3 nucleotide sequence: TGTGCCTGGAGTGCCCGACAGCTCTTAAGCACAGATACGCAGTATTTT.

V and J are TRBV5-1 and TRBJ2-7, with 7 bases lining up with TRBD2. The CDR3 has 14 amino acids. Trimming took 4 bases from V and 0 from J; bases not matched to a gene: 4. The V gene's germline CDR1 is SGHRS and CDR2 YFSETQ. This CDR3 reads CASSPGLVSYEQYF. The CDR3, as DNA: TGCGCCAGCAGCCCCGGACTAGTCTCCTACGAGCAGTACTTC.

V and J are TRBV18 and TRBJ2-2, with 7 positions matching TRBD1. After removal of 2 bases from V and 0 bases from J, the junction contained 3 bases not matched to a gene. This CDR3 is 16 amino acids long. Germline V gene sequence: CDR1 KGHSH, CDR2 LQKENI. The DNA for the CDR3 is TGTGCCAGCTCACCAGGACAGGAGTCGAACACCGGGGAGCTGTTTTTT. This gives the protein CASSPGQESNTGELFF.

The table lists this clone with a count of one. V gene TRBV4-2 combines with J gene TRBJ2-7, with TRBD2 matching 7 bases. Looked up from germline, CDR1 is LGHNA and CDR2 is YNFKEQ. The CDR3 spans 16 residues. V lost 0 bases to trimming and J lost 2 bases; unmatched junction nucleotides: 7. CDR3 nucleotide sequence: TGTGCCAGCAGCCAAGATAAGGCTAGCGGACCCTACGAGCAGTACTTC. Translating it yields CASSQDKASGPYEQYF.

The chain recombines TRBV6-1 with TRBJ2-7; 8 positions agree with TRBD2. CDR3 length equals 14 residues. Germline CDR1 reads MNHNS; CDR2 reads SASEGT. The trim removed 11 bases at V and 3 bases at J, leaving 12 bases unmatched. CDR3 nucleotide sequence: TGTGCCGGTTACCGACTAGCGACTCACTACGAGCAGTACTTC. Encoded protein: CAGYRLATHYEQYF.

This clone was seen just once. The chain links TRBV11-2 to TRBJ2-3; D is undetermined. Trimming shortened V by 5 bases and J by 6 bases, and 15 bases separated the two germline ends. The germline gives CDR1 SGHAT, CDR2 FQNNGV. There are 14 residues in the CDR3. The DNA of the CDR3 is TGTGCCAGCAGCGAACTTGTGTTGGGGGATACGCAGTATTTT. Its translation: CASSELVLGDTQYF.

Comment on this clone: Within the sample, other DNA sequences also encode this same CDR3. V usage is TRBV9 and J usage is TRBJ1-3; D perhaps matches TRBD1 (5 bases). CDR1 SGDLS and CDR2 YYNGEE come from the germline V gene. Trimming shortened V by 0 bases and J by 0 bases, and 7 bases separated the two germline ends. There are 15 residues in the CDR3. CDR3 residues: CASSVEGSSGNTIYF. For the CDR3, the DNA is TGTGCCAGCAGCGTAGAGGGGAGCTCTGGAAACACCATATATTTT.